Sequencing of this T cell receptor beta chain was carried out in a study of blood T cell repertoires in COVID-19. This clone was seen a single time. Profiled with immunoSEQ multiplex PCR; TCRdb holds only in-frame clones, not every one. Of around 300,000 clones in the sample, approximately 89% were seen once. Participants came from around 25 US areas, aged about 18 to 89 years. Cohort 3 donors counted as recovered after two negative PCRs, clearance, or resolved symptoms. This CDR3 contains 14 residues. Trimming pared 2 bases from V and 6 bases from J, leaving 11 bases between. The germline V gene encodes CDR1 MNHNS and CDR2 SASEGT.

V and J are TRBV6-1 and TRBJ1-5, with D hard to call. The sequenced sample was PBMCs or T cells enriched from blood (not recorded which). The source is a man in his thirties or forties who had recovered from COVID-19. CDR3 loop: CASSEPLTGQPQHF. The CDR3 DNA reads as TGTGCCAGCAGTGAACCTCTAACGGGTCAGCCCCAGCATTTT.